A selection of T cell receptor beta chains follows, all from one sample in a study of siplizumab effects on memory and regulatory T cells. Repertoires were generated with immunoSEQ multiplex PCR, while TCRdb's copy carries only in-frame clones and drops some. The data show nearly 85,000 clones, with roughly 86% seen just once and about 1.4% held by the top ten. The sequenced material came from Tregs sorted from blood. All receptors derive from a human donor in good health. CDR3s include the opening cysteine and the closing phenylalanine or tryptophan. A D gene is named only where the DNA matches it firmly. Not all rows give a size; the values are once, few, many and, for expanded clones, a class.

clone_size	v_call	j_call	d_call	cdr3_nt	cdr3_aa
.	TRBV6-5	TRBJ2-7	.	TGTGCCAGCAGTCGCGGGTCCTCCTACGAGCAGTACTTC	CASSRGSSYEQYF
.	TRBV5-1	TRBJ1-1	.	TGCGCCAGCAGCTTGGGCTGGGTTACGAGCACTGAAGCTTTCTTT	CASSLGWVTSTEAFF
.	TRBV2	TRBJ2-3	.	TGTGCCAGCAGTGAGATAGATACGCAGTATTTT	CASSEIDTQYF
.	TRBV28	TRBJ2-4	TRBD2	TGTGCCAGCAGTATCCTTGGCGGGGGTAACATTCAGTACTTC	CASSILGGGNIQYF
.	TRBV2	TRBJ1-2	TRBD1	TGTGCCAGCAGTGGGGACAGGTTCAAGGGCTACACCTTC	CASSGDRFKGYTF
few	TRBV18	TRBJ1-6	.	TGTGCCAGCTCAAGGACAGATAGCTCCTATAATTCACCCCTCCACTTT	CASSRTDSSYNSPLHF
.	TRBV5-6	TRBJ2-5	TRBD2	TGTGCCAGCAGCGCAAGACTAGCGGGGGGCCAAGAGACCCAGTACTTC	CASSARLAGGQETQYF
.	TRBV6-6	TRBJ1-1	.	TGTGCCAGCAGTCCCGGGACCCCTACGGGAGCTTTCTTT	CASSPGTPTGAFF
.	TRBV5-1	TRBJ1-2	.	TGCGCCAGCAGCTTGTCGGCAGCGTATGGCTACACCTTC	CASSLSAAYGYTF
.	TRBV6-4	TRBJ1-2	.	TGTGCCAGCAGTCGTAAGTTGAGCTATGGCTACACCTTC	CASSRKLSYGYTF
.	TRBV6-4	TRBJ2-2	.	TGTGCCAGCAGTGACAGGGACACCGGGGAGCTGTTTTTT	CASSDRDTGELFF
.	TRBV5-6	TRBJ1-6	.	TGTGCCAGCAGCTTACGACAGGTCCGCTATAATTCACCCCTCCACTTT	CASSLRQVRYNSPLHF
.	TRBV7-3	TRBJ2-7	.	TGTGCCAGCAGCCTATTCGGGGCCCCTGCCTACGAGCAGTACTTC	CASSLFGAPAYEQYF
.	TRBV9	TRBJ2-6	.	TGTGCCAGCAGCGTAGCGGCCGGAGGCTCTGGGGCCAACGTCCTGACTTTC	CASSVAAGGSGANVLTF
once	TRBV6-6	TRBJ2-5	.	TGTGCCAGCAGTTACCTCTGGGGAGAGACCCAGTACTTC	CASSYLWGETQYF
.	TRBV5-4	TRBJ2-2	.	TGTGCCAGCAGCTTGATTGGGGGACACACCGGGGAGCTGTTTTTT	CASSLIGGHTGELFF
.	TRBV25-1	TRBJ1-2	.	TGTGCCAGCAGTGAATATCGGGGAGGCTATGGCTACACCTTC	CASSEYRGGYGYTF
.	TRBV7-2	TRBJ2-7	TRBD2	TGTGCCAGCAGCTTAGTGGCTAGCGGTCACGAGCAGTACTTC	CASSLVASGHEQYF
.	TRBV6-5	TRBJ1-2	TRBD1	TGTGCCAGCAGTCCCACGACAGGGGGCCGGGGCTACACCTTC	CASSPTTGGRGYTF
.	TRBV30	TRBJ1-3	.	TGTGCCTGGAGCGGTCAACAGGGAAACACCATATATTTT	CAWSGQQGNTIYF
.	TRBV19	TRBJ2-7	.	TGTGCCAGTAGGCGAGGTCCAGACGCGAGCTACGAGCAGTACTTC	CASRRGPDASYEQYF
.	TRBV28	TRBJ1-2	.	TGTGCCAGCAGAGACAGTTCCAACTATGGCTACACCTTC	CASRDSSNYGYTF
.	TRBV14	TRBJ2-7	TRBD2	TGTGCCAGCAGCCACCTAGCGGGGGGTAACCTATTCTACGAGCAGTACTTC	CASSHLAGGNLFYEQYF
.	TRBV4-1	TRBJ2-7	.	TGCGCCAGCAGCCAACCCGGAGGATACGAGCAGTACTTC	CASSQPGGYEQYF
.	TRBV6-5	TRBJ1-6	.	TGTGCCAGCAGTTACTCGGCAGGGATAAATTCACCCCTCCACTTT	CASSYSAGINSPLHF
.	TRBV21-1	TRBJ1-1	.	TGTGCCAGCAGCGGCCGACAGGCCCGTATCACTGAAGCTTTCTTT	CASSGRQARITEAFF
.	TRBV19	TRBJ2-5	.	TGTGCCAGTTCCCCCTTTGGAGGGGAGACCCAGTACTTC	CASSPFGGETQYF
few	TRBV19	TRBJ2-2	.	TGTGCCAGTAGTATTTTTCACCCCGGAGGAGACACCGGGGAGCTGTTTTTT	CASSIFHPGGDTGELFF
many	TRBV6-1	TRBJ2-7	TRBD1	TGTGCCAGCGGGGACAGCCAATACGAGCAGTACTTC	CASGDSQYEQYF
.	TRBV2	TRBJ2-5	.	TGTGCCAGCAGCCTTAACCGGGGGGAGACCCAGTACTTC	CASSLNRGETQYF
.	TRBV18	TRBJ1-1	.	TGTGCCAGCTCACCTACAGCGCAGCTAACAACGAACACTGAAGCTTTCTTT	CASSPTAQLTTNTEAFF
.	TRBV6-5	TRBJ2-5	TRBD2	TGTGCCAGCAGTTCGCCCGCTAGCGGGGCCCAAGAGACCCAGTACTTC	CASSSPASGAQETQYF
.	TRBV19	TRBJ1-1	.	TGTGCCAGTAGTTCCCAGGTGAACACTGAAGCTTTCTTT	CASSSQVNTEAFF
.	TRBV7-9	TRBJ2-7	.	TGTGCCAGCAGCCTGGGGCCCGGTCGCTACGAGCAGTACTTC	CASSLGPGRYEQYF
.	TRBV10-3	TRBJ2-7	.	TGTGCCATCAGTGTCGGGGCCTCCTACGAGCAGTACTTC	CAISVGASYEQYF
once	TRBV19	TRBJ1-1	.	TGTGCCAGTAGTAAAGGCTCCCGAGTGGGCTCGAACACTGAAGCTTTCTTT	CASSKGSRVGSNTEAFF
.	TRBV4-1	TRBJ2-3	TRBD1	TGCGCCAGCAGCCCGGGACAGGGGAAAGATACGCAGTATTTT	CASSPGQGKDTQYF
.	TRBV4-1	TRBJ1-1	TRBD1	TGCGCCAGCAGTCCGGGACAGACCCGAGCTTTCTTT	CASSPGQTRAFF
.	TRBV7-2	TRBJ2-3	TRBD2	TGTGCCAGCAGTCGACTAGCGGGGGGCAGCACAGATACGCAGTATTTT	CASSRLAGGSTDTQYF
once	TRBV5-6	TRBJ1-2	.	TGTGCCAGCAGCCCGCTTCGCAGGGAAGGTAATGGCTACACCTTC	CASSPLRREGNGYTF
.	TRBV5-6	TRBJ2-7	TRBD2	TGTGCCAGCGGAGCCGCCGGACTAGCGGGGGGTCGAGAGCAGTACTTC	CASGAAGLAGGREQYF
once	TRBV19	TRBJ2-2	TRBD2	TGTGCCAGTAGCGCGGGGGGGCACCGCACCGGGGAGCTGTTTTTT	CASSAGGHRTGELFF
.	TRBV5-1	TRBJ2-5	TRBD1	TGTGCCAGCAGCCCCGGGACAGGGAAAGAGACCCAGTACTTC	CASSPGTGKETQYF
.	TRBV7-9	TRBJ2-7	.	TGTGCCAGCAGCCAGACCGACGAGCAGTACTTC	CASSQTDEQYF
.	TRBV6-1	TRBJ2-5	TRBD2	TGTGCCAGCAGTCCTCGACGGGAGGTCGAGACCCAGTACTTC	CASSPRREVETQYF
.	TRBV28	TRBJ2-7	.	TGTGCCAGCAGTTTAATTGAGATGGCAGGGGCGGCCTACGAGCAGTACTTC	CASSLIEMAGAAYEQYF
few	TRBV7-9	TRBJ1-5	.	TGTGCCAGCAGCTCCCAGGGAGGTCAGCCCCAGCATTTT	CASSSQGGQPQHF
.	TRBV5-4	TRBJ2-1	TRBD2	TGTGCCAGCAGCCTCATAGCGGGGGGGTACAATGAGCAGTTCTTC	CASSLIAGGYNEQFF
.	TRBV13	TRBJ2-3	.	TGTGCCAGCAGCTTCCAGGGTTTAGATACGCAGTATTTT	CASSFQGLDTQYF
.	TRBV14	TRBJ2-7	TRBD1	TGTGCCAGCAGCCCCCTAAGGACAGGCACCTCCTACGAGCAGTACTTC	CASSPLRTGTSYEQYF
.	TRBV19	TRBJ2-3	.	TGTGCCAGTAGTATGGGGGCGACAGATACGCAGTATTTT	CASSMGATDTQYF
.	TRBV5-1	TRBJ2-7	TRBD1	TGCGCCAGCAGTCACCTTTTCGAGACAGGGGCCTACGAGCAGTACTTC	CASSHLFETGAYEQYF
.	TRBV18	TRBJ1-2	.	TGTGCCAGCTCACCAGGACCTGCCTATGGCTACACCTTC	CASSPGPAYGYTF
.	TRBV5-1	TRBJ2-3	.	TGCGCCAGCAGCTTGGCTTTACTAGTACGTACAGATACGCAGTATTTT	CASSLALLVRTDTQYF